A selection of T cell receptor beta chains follows, all from one sample in a study of blood T cells in healthy people across ages. MiXCR was run by TCRdb on the 5' RACE reads, yielding one entry per CDR3 protein. The table has 1.5 million to 2 million distinct CDR3 sequences, about 50% seen once. The sequenced material came from blood. Receptors originate from a woman aged 40 to 50 in good health. Both conserved end residues are part of each CDR3. A D gene is named only where the DNA matches it firmly. For some rows the clone size is stated as once, few or many, or as a class when expanded; others skip it.

d_gene: NA; v_gene: TRBV4-2; j_gene: TRBJ1-2; abundance: few; CDR3nt: TGTGCCAGCAGCCAAGAGAAACAGGTCCTATGGGGCTACACCTTC; CDR3aa: CASSQEKQVLWGYTF
d_gene: TRBD1; v_gene: TRBV20-1; j_gene: TRBJ1-4; abundance: NA; CDR3nt: TGCAGTGCTAGGGGGACAGGGGGTAACGAAAAACTGTTTTTT; CDR3aa: CSARGTGGNEKLFF
d_gene: TRBD2; v_gene: TRBV6-1; j_gene: TRBJ2-1; abundance: NA; CDR3nt: TGTGCCAGCATTAGAGCGGGGGGAAACAATGAGCAGTTCTTC; CDR3aa: CASIRAGGNNEQFF
d_gene: NA; v_gene: TRBV28; j_gene: TRBJ1-6; abundance: NA; CDR3nt: TGTGCCAGCAGTAGCGGGCCTTCGCATAATTCACCCCTCCACTTT; CDR3aa: CASSSGPSHNSPLHF
d_gene: NA; v_gene: TRBV25-1; j_gene: TRBJ1-1; abundance: NA; CDR3nt: TGTGCCAGCAGTTTGGGGAACAGGCTGAACACTGAAGCTTTCTTT; CDR3aa: CASSLGNRLNTEAFF
d_gene: NA; v_gene: TRBV7-8; j_gene: TRBJ2-5; abundance: few; CDR3nt: TGTGCCAGCAGCTTAGGACAGGTAGAAGAGACCCAGTACTTC; CDR3aa: CASSLGQVEETQYF
d_gene: NA; v_gene: TRBV6-6; j_gene: TRBJ2-5; abundance: many; CDR3nt: TGTGCCAGCAGCTACAGGGGAGGGGAGACCCAGTACTTC; CDR3aa: CASSYRGGETQYF
d_gene: NA; v_gene: TRBV20-1; j_gene: TRBJ2-5; abundance: few; CDR3nt: TGCAGTGCTAGAGATAATACCAGGGAGACCCAGTACTTC; CDR3aa: CSARDNTRETQYF
d_gene: TRBD1; v_gene: TRBV27; j_gene: TRBJ1-2; abundance: few; CDR3nt: TGTGCCAGCAGTTTTAGGACAGGGGAAGGGGGCTACACCTTC; CDR3aa: CASSFRTGEGGYTF
d_gene: NA; v_gene: TRBV27; j_gene: TRBJ2-5; abundance: NA; CDR3nt: TGTGCCAGCAGTTTTTCCCCCTTTGATGACGGGCAGTACTTC; CDR3aa: CASSFSPFDDGQYF
d_gene: TRBD2; v_gene: TRBV28; j_gene: TRBJ2-1; abundance: NA; CDR3nt: TGTGCCAGTAGCGGGGGGGCCATCTACAATGAGCAGTTCTTC; CDR3aa: CASSGGAIYNEQFF
d_gene: TRBD2; v_gene: TRBV6-2/TRBV6-3; j_gene: TRBJ2-1; abundance: few; CDR3nt: TGTGCCAGCATTCCGGCGGGGGGGCGTATGGATGAGCAGTTCTTC; CDR3aa: CASIPAGGRMDEQFF
d_gene: NA; v_gene: TRBV2; j_gene: TRBJ2-5; abundance: NA; CDR3nt: TGTGCCAGCTATTATCGGCCTAGCAGTTTAGAGACCCAGTACTTC; CDR3aa: CASYYRPSSLETQYF
d_gene: NA; v_gene: TRBV27; j_gene: TRBJ1-1; abundance: few; CDR3nt: TGTGCCAGCAGCCTCCAGTGGGGGGGACACGAGAACACTGAAGCTTTCTTT; CDR3aa: CASSLQWGGHENTEAFF
d_gene: NA; v_gene: TRBV20-1; j_gene: TRBJ2-6; abundance: NA; CDR3nt: TGCAGTGCTAGCGGCCCTAAGAGCTCTGGGGCCAACGTCCCGACTTTC; CDR3aa: CSASGPKSSGANVPTF
d_gene: NA; v_gene: TRBV21-1; j_gene: TRBJ2-3; abundance: NA; CDR3nt: TGTGCCAGCAGCAGCGCGAGGGCGGGGCCGGCCCTTGTCACAGATACGCAGTATTTT; CDR3aa: CASSSARAGPALVTDTQYF
d_gene: TRBD1; v_gene: TRBV6-2/TRBV6-3; j_gene: TRBJ2-1; abundance: NA; CDR3nt: TGTGCCAGCAGTTACCGCCCGACAGGGTCGGGCAATGAGCAGTTCTTC; CDR3aa: CASSYRPTGSGNEQFF
d_gene: NA; v_gene: TRBV5-6; j_gene: TRBJ1-2; abundance: few; CDR3nt: TGTGCCAGCAGCTTGGAGGGGGGACAACTATATGGCTACACCTTC; CDR3aa: CASSLEGGQLYGYTF
d_gene: NA; v_gene: TRBV20-1; j_gene: TRBJ2-4; abundance: few; CDR3nt: TGCAGTGCTAGAGATTGGTTTGACAGGAGCAAAAACATTCAGTACTTC; CDR3aa: CSARDWFDRSKNIQYF
d_gene: TRBD1; v_gene: TRBV29-1; j_gene: TRBJ1-2; abundance: few; CDR3nt: TGCAGCGTCTTGGGACAGAACTATGGCTACACCTTC; CDR3aa: CSVLGQNYGYTF
d_gene: TRBD2; v_gene: TRBV6-2/TRBV6-3; j_gene: TRBJ2-3; abundance: NA; CDR3nt: TGTGCCAGCAGGGGAGGACTAGCGGGCGGGGATACGCAGTATTTT; CDR3aa: CASRGGLAGGDTQYF
d_gene: TRBD1; v_gene: TRBV7-9; j_gene: TRBJ2-7; abundance: few; CDR3nt: TGTGCCAGCAGCTTAGCGCTGGGGACAGGGGCCTACGAGCAGTACTTC; CDR3aa: CASSLALGTGAYEQYF
d_gene: TRBD2; v_gene: TRBV28; j_gene: TRBJ2-1; abundance: few; CDR3nt: TGTGCCAGCACAGCCCCGGGACTAGACACTGAGCAGTTCTTC; CDR3aa: CASTAPGLDTEQFF
d_gene: NA; v_gene: TRBV28; j_gene: TRBJ1-2; abundance: NA; CDR3nt: TGTGCCAGCACACCAGCGGGAGCAGGAATTAACTATGGCTACACCTTC; CDR3aa: CASTPAGAGINYGYTF
d_gene: NA; v_gene: TRBV3-1; j_gene: TRBJ2-1; abundance: many; CDR3nt: TGTGCCAGCAGCTTTGTCGTCCAGGGGGGAAATGAGCAGTTCTTC; CDR3aa: CASSFVVQGGNEQFF
d_gene: TRBD1; v_gene: TRBV5-1; j_gene: TRBJ1-2; abundance: once; CDR3nt: TGCGCCAGCAGCCCGGGGACGGGACAGGGGGACCATGGCTACACCTTC; CDR3aa: CASSPGTGQGDHGYTF
d_gene: NA; v_gene: TRBV29-1; j_gene: TRBJ1-2; abundance: NA; CDR3nt: TGCAGCGTAAAGGACGGCATCTATGGCTACACCTTC; CDR3aa: CSVKDGIYGYTF
d_gene: NA; v_gene: TRBV3-1; j_gene: TRBJ2-7; abundance: NA; CDR3nt: TGTGCCAGCAGCCAAGTCCCAAAATACGAGCAGTACTTC; CDR3aa: CASSQVPKYEQYF
d_gene: NA; v_gene: TRBV28; j_gene: TRBJ2-5; abundance: NA; CDR3nt: TGTGCCAGCAGTTCTAGCGCCACCGCGGTGGAGACCCAGTACTTC; CDR3aa: CASSSSATAVETQYF
d_gene: TRBD2; v_gene: TRBV7-2; j_gene: TRBJ2-3; abundance: NA; CDR3nt: TGTGCCAGCAGATTTAGCGGGGGAATTAAAGATACGCAGTATTTT; CDR3aa: CASRFSGGIKDTQYF
d_gene: TRBD1; v_gene: TRBV10-3; j_gene: TRBJ2-1; abundance: NA; CDR3nt: TGTGCCATCAGTGGCCGGGACAGGGGTCACAATGAGCAGTTCTTC; CDR3aa: CAISGRDRGHNEQFF
d_gene: TRBD1; v_gene: TRBV7-9; j_gene: TRBJ2-1; abundance: once; CDR3nt: TGTGCCAGCAGCCCCGGGACAGGGGTGGGTTTCAATGAGCAGTTCTTC; CDR3aa: CASSPGTGVGFNEQFF
d_gene: TRBD2; v_gene: TRBV24-1; j_gene: TRBJ2-1; abundance: NA; CDR3nt: TGTGCCACCAGTAATCTAGGGAGGGTGTTCAATGAGCAGTTCTTC; CDR3aa: CATSNLGRVFNEQFF